This T cell receptor beta chain was obtained from a study of blood T cell repertoires in COVID-19. Only in-frame clones appear in the TCRdb table, and some are missing; sequencing was by immunoSEQ multiplex PCR. The top ten clones hold approximately 6.6% of a sample with about 160,000 clones, roughly 90% of them seen once. This TCR derives from a woman aged 45-60 years who had recovered from COVID-19. Sequencing was performed on PBMCs or T cells enriched from blood (not recorded which).

The CDR3 sequence: CASSPQGARVNSPLHF. As DNA, the CDR3 is TGTGCCAGTAGTCCCCAGGGGGCAAGGGTAAATTCACCCCTCCACTTT. The V and J genes are TRBV19 and TRBJ1-6, with 8 bases aligning to TRBD1. Germline lookup yields CDR1 LNHDA and CDR2 SQIVND (reference sequence). Trimming took 5 bases from V and 7 from J; bases not matched to a gene: 10. This CDR3 contains 16 residues.